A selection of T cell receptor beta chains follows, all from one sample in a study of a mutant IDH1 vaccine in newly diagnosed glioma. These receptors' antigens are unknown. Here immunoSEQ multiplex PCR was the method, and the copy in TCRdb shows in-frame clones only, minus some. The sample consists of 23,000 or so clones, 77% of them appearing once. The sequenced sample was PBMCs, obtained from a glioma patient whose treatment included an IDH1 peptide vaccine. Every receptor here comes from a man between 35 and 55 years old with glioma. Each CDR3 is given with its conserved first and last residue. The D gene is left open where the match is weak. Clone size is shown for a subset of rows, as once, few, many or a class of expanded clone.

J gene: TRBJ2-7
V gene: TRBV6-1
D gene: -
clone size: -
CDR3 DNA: TGTGCCAGCAGCAAAGGGGGAGGCCCCTACGAGCAGTACTTC
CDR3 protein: CASSKGGGPYEQYF

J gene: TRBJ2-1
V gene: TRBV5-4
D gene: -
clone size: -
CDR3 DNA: TGTGCCAGCAGCTTGGGCGCGAGCTCCTACAATGAGCAGTTCTTC
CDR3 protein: CASSLGASSYNEQFF

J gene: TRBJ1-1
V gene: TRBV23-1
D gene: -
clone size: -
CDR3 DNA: TGCGCCAGCAGTCAAGGGTTTCAGGGGAACACTGAAGCTTTCTTT
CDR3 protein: CASSQGFQGNTEAFF

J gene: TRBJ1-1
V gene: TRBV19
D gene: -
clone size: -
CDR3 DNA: TGTGCCAGTACCCCCAATCAGGGAAGTGGAGCTTTCTTT
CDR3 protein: CASTPNQGSGAFF

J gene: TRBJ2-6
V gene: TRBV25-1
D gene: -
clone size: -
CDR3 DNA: TGTGCCAGCAGTGACCCAGGTGGGGCCAACGTCCTGACTTTC
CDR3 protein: CASSDPGGANVLTF

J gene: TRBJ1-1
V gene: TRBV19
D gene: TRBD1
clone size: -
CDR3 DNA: TGTGCCAGTAGTACAGGGGGGAATTCTGAAGCTTTCTTT
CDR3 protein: CASSTGGNSEAFF

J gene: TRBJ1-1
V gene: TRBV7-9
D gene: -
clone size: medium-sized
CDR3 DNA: TGTGCCAGCAGCTTAGCGGTCGTGAAGGGGGACGATGAAGCTTTCTTT
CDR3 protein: CASSLAVVKGDDEAFF

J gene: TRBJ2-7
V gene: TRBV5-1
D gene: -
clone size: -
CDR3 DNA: TGCGCCAGCAGCTTGGATACAGGGCTTTACGAGCAGTACTTC
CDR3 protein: CASSLDTGLYEQYF

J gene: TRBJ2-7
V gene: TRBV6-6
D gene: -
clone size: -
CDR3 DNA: TGTGCCAGCAGTAACGCCATCAACTACGAGCAGTACTTC
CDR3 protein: CASSNAINYEQYF

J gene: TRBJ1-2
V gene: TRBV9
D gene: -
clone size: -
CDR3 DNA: TGTGCCAGCAGCCCGGCCGGGGGGGGAGACTATGGCTACACCTTC
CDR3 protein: CASSPAGGGDYGYTF

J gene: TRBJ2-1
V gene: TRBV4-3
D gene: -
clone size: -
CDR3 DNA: TGCGCCAGCAGCGGACAGTACAATGAGCAGTTCTTC
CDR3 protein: CASSGQYNEQFF

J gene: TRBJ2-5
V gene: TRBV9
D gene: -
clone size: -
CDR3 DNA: TGTGCCAGCAGCGTAGTCCCAGGGAGGACCCAGTACTTC
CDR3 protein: CASSVVPGRTQYF

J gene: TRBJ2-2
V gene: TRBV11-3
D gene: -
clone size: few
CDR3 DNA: TGTGCCAGCAGCTTAGGCGGGATTGGCCGGGAGCTGTTTTTT
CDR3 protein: CASSLGGIGRELFF

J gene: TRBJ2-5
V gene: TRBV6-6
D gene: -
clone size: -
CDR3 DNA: TGTGCCAGCAGTTACTATGCCGAGTGGGAGACCCAGTACTTC
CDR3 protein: CASSYYAEWETQYF

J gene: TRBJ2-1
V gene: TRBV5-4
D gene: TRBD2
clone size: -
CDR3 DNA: TGTGCCAGCAGCGATGTTAGCGGGGGGGGTTTCGAGGAGCAGTTCTTC
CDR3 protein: CASSDVSGGGFEEQFF

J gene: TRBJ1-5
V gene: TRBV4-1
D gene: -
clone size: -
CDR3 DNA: TGCGCCAGCAGCCAAGATCTGGGGCAGGGTGTGGGGCAGCCCCAGCATTTT
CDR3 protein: CASSQDLGQGVGQPQHF

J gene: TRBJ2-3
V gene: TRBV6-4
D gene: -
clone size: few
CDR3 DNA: TGTGCCAGCAGTGACTCGTGGGCACCCGGAGATACGCAGTATTTT
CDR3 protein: CASSDSWAPGDTQYF

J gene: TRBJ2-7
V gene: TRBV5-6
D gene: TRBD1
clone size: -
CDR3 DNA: TGTGCCAGCAGTTCGCCCCGGGACAGGGTCCTTCCCTACGAGCAGTACTTC
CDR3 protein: CASSSPRDRVLPYEQYF

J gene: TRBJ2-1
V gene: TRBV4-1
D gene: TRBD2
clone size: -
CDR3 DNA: TGCGCCAGCAGGTCACTCGCGGGAGGCGGGTACAATGAGCAGTTCTTC
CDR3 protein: CASRSLAGGGYNEQFF

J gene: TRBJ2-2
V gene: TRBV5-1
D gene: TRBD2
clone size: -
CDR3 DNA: TGCGCCAGCAGTAGGCGGGAGTCGTACGGGGAGCTGTTTTTT
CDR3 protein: CASSRRESYGELFF

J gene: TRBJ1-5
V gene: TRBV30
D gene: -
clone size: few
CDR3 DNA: TGTGCCTGGAGTGGCGACACCATACCCAATCAGCCCCAGCATTTT
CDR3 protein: CAWSGDTIPNQPQHF

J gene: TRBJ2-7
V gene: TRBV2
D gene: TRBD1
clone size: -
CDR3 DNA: TGTGCCAGCAAGGGAGGGACAGGGGTCGAGCAGTACTTC
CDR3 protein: CASKGGTGVEQYF

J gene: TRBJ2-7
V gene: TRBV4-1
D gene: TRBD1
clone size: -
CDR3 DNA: TGCGCCAGCAGCCACCCGACAGGGGACGAGCAGTACTTC
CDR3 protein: CASSHPTGDEQYF

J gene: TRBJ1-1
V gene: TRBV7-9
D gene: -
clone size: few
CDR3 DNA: TGTGCCAGCAGCTACGCACGGGCCATGAACACTGAAGCTTTCTTT
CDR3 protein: CASSYARAMNTEAFF

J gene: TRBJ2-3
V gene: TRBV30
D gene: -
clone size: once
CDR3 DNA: TGTGCCTGGAGTTACGCGGGCACAGATACGCAGTATTTT
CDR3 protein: CAWSYAGTDTQYF

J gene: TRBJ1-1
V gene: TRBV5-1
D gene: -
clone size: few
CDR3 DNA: TGCGCCAGCAGCTTGGAAATAGGGATTCGCACTGAAGCTTTCTTT
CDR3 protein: CASSLEIGIRTEAFF

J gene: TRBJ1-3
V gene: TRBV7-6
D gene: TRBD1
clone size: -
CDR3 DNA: TGCGCCAGCAGCTTACGGACAGGATGGGACACCATATATTTT
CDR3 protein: CASSLRTGWDTIYF

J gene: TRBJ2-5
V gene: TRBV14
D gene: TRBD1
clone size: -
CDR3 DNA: TGTGCCAGCAGCCAACGGGACAGGCCACCCAAAGAGACCCAGTACTTC
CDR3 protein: CASSQRDRPPKETQYF

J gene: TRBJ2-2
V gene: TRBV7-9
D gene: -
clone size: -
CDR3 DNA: TGTGCCAGCAGCCCACGGACATCACTGGCGGGCAACACCGGGGAGCTGTTTTTT
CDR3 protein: CASSPRTSLAGNTGELFF

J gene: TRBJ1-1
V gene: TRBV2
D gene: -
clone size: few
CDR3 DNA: TGTGCCAGCAGTGAAGGAATGACCCTGAACACTGAAGCTTTCTTT
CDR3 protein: CASSEGMTLNTEAFF

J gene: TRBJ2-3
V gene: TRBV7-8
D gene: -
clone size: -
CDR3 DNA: TGTGCCAGCAGCTTAGGGGGAGCGCAGTATTTT
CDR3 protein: CASSLGGAQYF

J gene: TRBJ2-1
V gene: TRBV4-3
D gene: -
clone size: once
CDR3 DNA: TGCGCCAGCAGCCAATCTAGGACTGGCCTTGGGGGAGAGCAGTTCTTC
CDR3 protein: CASSQSRTGLGGEQFF

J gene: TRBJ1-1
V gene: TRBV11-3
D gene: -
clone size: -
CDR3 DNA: TGTGCCAGCAGCTCACAGGGAGCGGGTGAAGCTTTCTTT
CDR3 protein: CASSSQGAGEAFF

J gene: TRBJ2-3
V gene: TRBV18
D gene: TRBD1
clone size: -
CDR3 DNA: TGTGCCAGCTACGACAGGGGGCACACAGATACGCAGTATTTT
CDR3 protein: CASYDRGHTDTQYF

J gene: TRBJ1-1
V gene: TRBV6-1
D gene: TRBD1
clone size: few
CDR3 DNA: TGTGCCAGCAGTCTACAGGGGACTGAAGCTTTCTTT
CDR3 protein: CASSLQGTEAFF

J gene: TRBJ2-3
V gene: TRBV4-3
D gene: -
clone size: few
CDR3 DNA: TGCGCCAGCAGCCGCTCCCGGGGGCGGAGCCCCACAGATACGCAGTATTTT
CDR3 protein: CASSRSRGRSPTDTQYF

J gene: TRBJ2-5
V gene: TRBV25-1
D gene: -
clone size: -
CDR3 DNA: TGTGCCAGCAGTGAATATGAAGGGCAGGGGGGGACCCAGTACTTC
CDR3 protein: CASSEYEGQGGTQYF

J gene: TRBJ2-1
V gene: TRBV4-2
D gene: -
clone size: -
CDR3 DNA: TGTGCCAGCAGCCAAGTGGGGGGGCGGAATTACCTTCCGAGCTCCTACAATGAGCAGTTCTTC
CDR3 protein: CASSQVGGRNYLPSSYNEQFF

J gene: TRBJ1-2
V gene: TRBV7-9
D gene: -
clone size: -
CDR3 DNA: TGTGCCAGCAGGATTGGGGGTGGAGGCTACACCTTC
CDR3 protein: CASRIGGGGYTF

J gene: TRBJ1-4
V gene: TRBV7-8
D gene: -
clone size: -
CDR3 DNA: TGTGCCAGCAGCTCGAGGACTAACTGGGAACTGTTTTTT
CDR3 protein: CASSSRTNWELFF

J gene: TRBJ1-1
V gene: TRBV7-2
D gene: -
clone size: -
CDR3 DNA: TGTGCCAGCAGCTTAGGTGCTAACACTGAAGCTTTCTTT
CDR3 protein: CASSLGANTEAFF

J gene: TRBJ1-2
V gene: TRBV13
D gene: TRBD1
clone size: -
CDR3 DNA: TGTGCCAGCAGCTTAGGCAGGGGGAGTCACTATGGCTACACCTTC
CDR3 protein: CASSLGRGSHYGYTF

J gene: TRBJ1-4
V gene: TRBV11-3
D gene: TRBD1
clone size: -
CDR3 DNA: TGTGCCAGCAGCTTAGCGGACAGGGATAATGAAAAACTGTTTTTT
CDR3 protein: CASSLADRDNEKLFF

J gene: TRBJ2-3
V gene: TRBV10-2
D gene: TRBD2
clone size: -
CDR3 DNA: TGCGCCAGCAGTGGACTAGCGGGGGACACTAGCACAGATACGCAGTATTTT
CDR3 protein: CASSGLAGDTSTDTQYF

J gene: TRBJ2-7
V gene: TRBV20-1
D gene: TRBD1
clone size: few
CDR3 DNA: TGCAGTGGACAGGGGACATACGAGCAGTACTTC
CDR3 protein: CSGQGTYEQYF

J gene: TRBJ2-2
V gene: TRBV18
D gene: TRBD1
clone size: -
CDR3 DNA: TGTGCCAGCGAGAACAGGGGGCTGACCGGGGAGCTGTTTTTT
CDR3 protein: CASENRGLTGELFF

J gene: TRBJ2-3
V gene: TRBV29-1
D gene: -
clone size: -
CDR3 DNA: TGCAGCGGCCGGGCTGTGACTACAGATACGCAGTATTTT
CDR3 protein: CSGRAVTTDTQYF

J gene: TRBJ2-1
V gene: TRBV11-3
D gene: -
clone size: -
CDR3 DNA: TGTGCCAGCAGCCCCCCACTAGAGTCGGGTGAGCAGTTCTTC
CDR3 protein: CASSPPLESGEQFF

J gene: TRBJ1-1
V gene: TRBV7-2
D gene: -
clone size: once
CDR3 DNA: TGTGCCAGCAGCCAAGGTGGGGCAGGAGCATTCGAAGCTTTCTTT
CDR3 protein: CASSQGGAGAFEAFF